This T cell receptor beta chain was observed in a study of graft-versus-host responses after intestinal transplantation. As for the study in general: Recipients were given multivisceral, liver-intestinal, or isolated intestinal transplants. All of the recipients had induction that used anti-thymocyte globulin, then tacrolimus and steroids for about 3 years. Findings of the study overall: GvH clones were found in recipient marrow; some appeared first in ileum or blood. The study found high graft-versus-host to host-versus-graft clonal ratios in allografts of patients with graft-donor T cell macrochimerism.

Researchers processed graft tissue to release intraepithelial and lamina propria lymphocytes. TCRdb keeps only in-frame clones here, not all; method: immunoSEQ multiplex PCR. The sample carries around 5,200 clones, 65% to 70% recorded once. Turning to this clone: Its antigen is unidentified.

Germline V gene lookup returns CDR1 SGHRS and CDR2 YFSETQ. The CDR3 loop spans 19 amino acids. V trimming: 4 bases; J trimming: 1 base; junction bases outside the gene matches: 13. The sequenced sample was ileum tissue, obtained around 300 days after intestinal transplant. The rearrangement links TRBV5-1 to TRBJ2-3; 12 bases fit TRBD2. The origin of this receptor is a human patient who received an intestinal transplant, so some T cells may come from the graft donor. CDR3 loop: CASSRVRLAGGRGTDTQYF. The CDR3 DNA is TGCGCCAGCAGCCGCGTTCGGCTAGCGGGAGGGCGGGGCACAGATACGCAGTATTTT.